Here is one TCR beta chain with its context. The table lists this clonotype with a few counts. Its antigen is currently not known. Base quality data are lacking; no much larger clone is found one base away. CDR1 and CDR2, looked up from the germline V gene, are MNHNS and SASEGT. The CDR3 holds 14 amino acids from the cysteine to the phenylalanine. Just the 42-base CDR3 DNA is kept, in frame starting at base 1. V is shortened by 6 bases, J by 4 bases, and the region joining them spans 12 bases. Library preparation was by 5' RACE. The instrument was an Illumina HiSeq 2000. Template switching added a universal primer binding site, and the final cDNA carried a unique molecular identifier that allowed TCR cDNA molecules to be counted accurately. Specific primers in the conserved constant-segment region were used to synthesize first-strand cDNA for the TCR alpha and beta chains. To control for contamination, every cDNA library carried two barcodes: a SMART-Mk sample barcode plus Illumina barcodes. TruSeq adapter sequences and Illumina sample barcodes were added in two successive PCR steps. TCR alpha and beta cDNA libraries were sequenced on the Illumina HiSeq platform with custom primers. The authors processed their data as follows. Unique molecular identifiers were extracted from raw reads with MiGEC, and CDR3 positions were determined with MiXCR. For each individual, recombination models were inferred using an EM algorithm with the repgenHMM and IGoR tools. The tcR package in R was used for shared clonotype analysis, with sharing normalized by the product of cloneset sizes. To study raw recombination free of thymic and clonal selection effects, out-of-frame nonproductive sequences were analyzed. TCRdb trimmed the raw reads at Q25, called clones with MiXCR and kept productive beta chains. Rows with one shared CDR3 protein collapse into an entry with the most common genes and DNA. The V and J calls and clone size are TCRdb's, not the authors'. The sample table lists hundreds of thousands of distinct CDR3 sequences, 20% to 25% of them with a count of one. The ten largest clones capture over 2.5% of the sample.

The entry originates in a study of identical twins (dated by TCRdb to the mid-2010s). Study-wide context: To test whether fetal clonotypes persist, this study deep-sequenced TCR alpha and beta repertoires from monozygotic twins, from unrelated adults of various ages, and from cord blood. Replicate twin experiments were performed at different times using different library preparation protocols to rule out contamination.

Broad study findings and their caveats: Invariant T cells such as MAIT and iNKT could partly confound zero-insertion analyses, although diverse VJ usage argued against such confounding for most clonotypes. In monozygotic twins, out-of-frame TCR alpha sharing was systematically underestimated by recombination models, although the models agreed with sharing between unrelated individuals. Abundant cord blood beta clonotypes had fewer insertions, young adult naive repertoires showed a similar but weaker trend, and memory repertoires showed no such trend. In beta out-of-frame sequences, excess twin sharing was weaker, because having fewer shared sequences lowered the signal-to-noise ratio. Compared with coincidental sharing between unrelated individuals, out-of-frame TCR alpha sequences shared between twins showed an excess of sequences with low generation probability. Because the same donors could not be followed over many years, the conclusions depended on cross-sectional statistical analysis.

Every donor was a healthy Caucasian. The twin cohort consisted of three pairs of female monozygotic twins, all aged roughly 18 to 30 years. Positive isolation kits from Invitrogen were used to isolate the CD4+ and CD8+ T cell populations. The sample was also linked to a second study, of T cells expressing NK-cell markers. The second paper states: About 8 donors provided sorted CD3+CD56+NKG2C+, CD3+CD56+NKG2C- and CD3+CD56-NKG2C+ T-cell subsets, whose TCR beta-chain repertoires were profiled. Of the eight sequenced donors, seven were found to be HCMV-seropositive and one was found to be HCMV-seronegative. To restrict sorting to alphabetaTCR-expressing T cells, an anti-gammadeltaTCR antibody was added in several experiments. In six donors, the dominant CD3+CD56+NKG2C+ clonotypes were among the top 10 CD8+ clonotypes and accounted for roughly 1.0-7.5% of CD8+ T cells. Those dominant clonotypes were again the most abundant among CD3+CD56-NKG2C+ cells in several donors, at roughly 25-65%. Whether the expanded NKG2C-expressing T cell clones were specific for HCMV antigens remained unclear. All eight donors whose samples were sequenced were randomly selected healthy volunteers, three of them men and five women. To determine HCMV serostatus, a commercial ELISA kit was used to detect HCMV-specific IgG in serum. MIGEC handled demultiplexing of the reads and grouping by UMI, while MiTCR was used to assemble and quantify clonotypes. To exclude erroneous sequences, only TCR cDNA sequences supported by at least two reads were retained. Downstream repertoire analysis used the tcR package, and clonotypes were matched across fractions by CDR3 nucleotide sequence plus V segment. VDJmatch was used to annotate antigen specificity against VDJdb, with one amino acid substitution in CDR3 allowed.

The receptor was isolated from a woman younger than 35 in good health. The chain uses TRBV6-1 and TRBJ2-2; TRBD2 is a weak D gene call, 6 bases matching. Sequencing input: CD4+ T cells sorted from blood. The DNA sequence is given as TGTGCCAGCAGCCTCCAGGGAGGCACCGGGGAGCTGTTTTTT. Its protein product is CASSLQGGTGELFF.